Listed below are T cell receptor beta chains from one sample, sequenced in a study of blood T cell repertoires in COVID-19. The repertoire was sequenced with immunoSEQ multiplex PCR; TCRdb's copy has only in-frame clones and lacks some. The data hold about 170,000 clones, with around nine tenths observed a single time. The specimen sequenced was peripheral blood. The receptor source for this set is a woman of 80 years or more with COVID-19, enrolled during active disease. Each CDR3 is given without its conserved first and last residue.

>TRBJ1-2|TRBV19
ASSGAGLPPNYGYT
>TRBJ2-2|TRBV15
ATQGLAGTVDTGELF
>TRBJ1-4|TRBV7-2
ASTTPSAQGGLF
>TRBJ1-1|TRBV7-9
ASSRQGGDDGAF
>TRBJ2-5|TRBV6-5
ASSYSESFAKETQY
>TRBJ2-2|TRBV10-3
AILGDTGELF
>TRBJ1-6|TRBV5-4
ASSRQGGPYNSPLH
>TRBJ1-2|TRBV13
ASSLGRATSYGYT
>TRBJ2-1|TRBV7-2
ASSLALAGREQF
>TRBJ2-2|TRBV5-4
ASSAGTSGFTGELF
>TRBJ1-5|TRBV19
ASTQGNINQPQH
>TRBJ2-7|TRBV9
ASSEGQSSSYEQY
>TRBJ1-4|TRBV15
ATSSPLLGEKLF
>TRBJ1-5|TRBV13
ASSLGRVNQPQH
>TRBJ1-2|TRBV28
ASSGPGQGDYGYT
>TRBJ1-2|TRBV6-2/TRBV6-3
ASSHTQGRNYGYT
>TRBJ1-2|TRBV28
ASSDGGAHYGYT
>TRBJ2-1|TRBV19
ASSILGRDVEGGQF
>TRBJ2-3|TRBV7-3
ASSLAATGDTQY
>TRBJ1-2|TRBV28
ASCGQGTNYGYT
>TRBJ2-4|TRBV6-1
ASSEQGLTPRNIQY
>TRBJ1-2|TRBV19
ASSTPSRDRGVNYGYT
>TRBJ1-5|TRBV12-5
ASGPGRENQPQH
>TRBJ2-7|TRBV6-6
ASSYSIFGSSYEQY
>TRBJ2-5|TRBV6-5
ASRDPARGETQY
>TRBJ2-7|TRBV5-5
ASSHSGSTTYEQY
>TRBJ2-2|TRBV9
ASSVRDITTGELF
>TRBJ2-5|TRBV18
ASSPPNSQETQY
>TRBJ2-7|TRBV6-1
ASSEVGNSAAYEQY
>TRBJ2-2|TRBV5-4
ASSLPGQGAVGELF
>TRBJ1-1|TRBV7-2
ASSLFALQENTEAF
>TRBJ1-6|TRBV20-1
SASSPGTANSPLH
>TRBJ2-5|TRBV5-4
ASSQQGAAGETQY
>TRBJ1-4|TRBV5-5
ASSLDAGRREKLF
>TRBJ2-1|TRBV5-6
ASSIAGGEQF
>TRBJ1-1|TRBV11-3
ASSLDRHTLAF
>TRBJ2-6|TRBV19
ASSIGGFAGANVLT
>TRBJ2-5|TRBV6-2/TRBV6-3
ASSYPEARETQY
>TRBJ1-5|TRBV19
ASNQGGLRNQPQH
>TRBJ2-7|TRBV6-2/TRBV6-3
ASSYPAGGTYEQY
>TRBJ2-5|TRBV5-1
ASSSPGVGETQY
>TRBJ2-1|TRBV2
ASSARGASSYNEQF
>TRBJ2-3|TRBV5-1
ASSLVGLSSGFTDTQY
>TRBJ1-6|TRBV5-4
ASSSGGVQDNSPLH
>TRBJ2-6|TRBV15
ATSRDLEATGANVLT
>TRBJ2-1|TRBV14
ASSQDISGRGFYNEQF
>TRBJ2-3|TRBV10-3
AISRTSEGPDTQY
>TRBJ2-5|TRBV5-6
ASSGTVQETQY
>TRBJ2-7|TRBV9
ASSVTSGSFYEQY
>TRBJ1-1|TRBV4-1
ASSQGSGSGNTEAF
>TRBJ2-1|TRBV28
ASSLPSDRGNEQF
>TRBJ2-7|TRBV12-3/TRBV12-4
ASRRDSYEQY
>TRBJ2-1|TRBV6-4
ASSEGLAGDNEQF
>TRBJ1-5|TRBV18
ASSPDRGLRPQH
>TRBJ2-3|TRBV10-3
AISEQDVITDTQY
>TRBJ2-3|TRBV7-2
ASSLGAREDTQY
>TRBJ1-4|TRBV4-3
ASSQEQGQGRKKLF
>TRBJ1-5|TRBV2
ASRAGRNQPQH
>TRBJ2-3|TRBV7-2
ASSPQWTDTQY